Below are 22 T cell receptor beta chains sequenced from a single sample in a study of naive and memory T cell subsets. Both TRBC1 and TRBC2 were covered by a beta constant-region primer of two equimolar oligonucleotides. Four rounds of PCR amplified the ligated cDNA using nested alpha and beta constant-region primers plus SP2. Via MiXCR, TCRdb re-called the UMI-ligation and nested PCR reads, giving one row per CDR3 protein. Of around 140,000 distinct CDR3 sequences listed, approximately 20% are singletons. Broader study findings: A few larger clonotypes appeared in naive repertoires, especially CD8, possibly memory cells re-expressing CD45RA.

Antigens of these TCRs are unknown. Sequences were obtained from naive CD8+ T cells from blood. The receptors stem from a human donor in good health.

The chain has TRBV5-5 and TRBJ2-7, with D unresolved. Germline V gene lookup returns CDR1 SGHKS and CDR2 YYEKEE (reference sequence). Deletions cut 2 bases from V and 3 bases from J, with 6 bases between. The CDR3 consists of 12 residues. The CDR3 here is CASSFNGYEQYF. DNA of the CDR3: TGTGCCAGCAGCTTCAACGGCTACGAGCAGTACTTC.

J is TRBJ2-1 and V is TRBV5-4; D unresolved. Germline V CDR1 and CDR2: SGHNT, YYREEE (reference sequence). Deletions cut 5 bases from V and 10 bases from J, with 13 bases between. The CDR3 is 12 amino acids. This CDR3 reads CASRDGLGEQFF. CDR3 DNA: TGTGCCAGCAGGGACGGCCTAGGGGAGCAGTTCTTC.

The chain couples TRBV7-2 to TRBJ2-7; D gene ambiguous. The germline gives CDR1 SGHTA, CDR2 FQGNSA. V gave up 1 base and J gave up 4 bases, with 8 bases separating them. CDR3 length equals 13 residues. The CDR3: CASSLVDTYEQYF. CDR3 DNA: TGTGCCAGCAGCTTAGTTGACACTTACGAGCAGTACTTC. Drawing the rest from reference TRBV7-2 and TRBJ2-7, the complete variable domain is GAGVSQSPSNKVTEKGKDVELRCDPISGHTALYWYRQSLGQGLEFLIYFQGNSAPDKSGLPSDRFSAERTGGSVSTLTIQRTQQEDSAVYLCASSLVDTYEQYFGPGTRLTVT.

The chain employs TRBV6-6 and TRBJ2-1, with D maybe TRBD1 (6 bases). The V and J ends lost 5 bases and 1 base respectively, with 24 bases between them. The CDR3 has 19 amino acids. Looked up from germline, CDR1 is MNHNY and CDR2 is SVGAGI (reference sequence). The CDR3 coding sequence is TGTGCCAGCAGTGCACGAGGACAGAGCCGGGGTATTTCCTACAATGAGCAGTTCTTC. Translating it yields CASSARGQSRGISYNEQFF.

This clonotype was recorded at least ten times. The CDR3, as DNA: TGCAGTGCAGAAGGCGGGGGAAGAAACTCCTACAATGAGCAGTTCTTC. It codes for CSAEGGGRNSYNEQFF. The V gene is TRBV20-1, the J gene TRBJ2-1; 7 nucleotides agree with TRBD2. Per the germline V gene, CDR1 is DFQATT and CDR2 is SNEGSKA (reference sequence). CDR3 length: 16 residues. Losses at the gene ends were 6 bases for V and 0 bases for J; bases not matched to a gene: 11.

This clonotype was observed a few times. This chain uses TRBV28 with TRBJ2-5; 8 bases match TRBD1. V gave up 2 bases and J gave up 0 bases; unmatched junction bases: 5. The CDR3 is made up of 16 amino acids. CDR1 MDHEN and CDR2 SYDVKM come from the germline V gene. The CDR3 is CASSLVLDRDQETQYF. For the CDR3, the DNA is TGTGCCAGCAGTTTAGTGCTGGACAGGGACCAAGAGACCCAGTACTTC.

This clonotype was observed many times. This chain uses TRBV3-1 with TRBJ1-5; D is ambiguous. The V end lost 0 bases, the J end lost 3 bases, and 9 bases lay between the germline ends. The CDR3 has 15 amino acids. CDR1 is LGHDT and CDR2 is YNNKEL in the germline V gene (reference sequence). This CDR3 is CASSQDLTFNQPQHF. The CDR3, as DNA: TGTGCCAGCAGCCAAGATTTAACGTTCAATCAGCCCCAGCATTTT.

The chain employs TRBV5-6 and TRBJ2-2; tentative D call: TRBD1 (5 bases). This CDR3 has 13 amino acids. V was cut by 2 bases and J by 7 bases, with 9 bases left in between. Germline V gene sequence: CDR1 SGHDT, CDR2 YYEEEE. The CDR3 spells CASSLVGLGELFF. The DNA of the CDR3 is TGTGCCAGCAGCTTAGTGGGGCTCGGGGAGCTGTTTTTT.

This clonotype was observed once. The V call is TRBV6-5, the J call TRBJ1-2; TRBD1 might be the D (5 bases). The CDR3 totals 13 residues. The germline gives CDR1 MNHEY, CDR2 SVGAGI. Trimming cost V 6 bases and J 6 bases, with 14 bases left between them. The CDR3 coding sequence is TGTGCCAGCAGGATGACCGGGACCGATGGCTACACCTTC. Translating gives CASRMTGTDGYTF.

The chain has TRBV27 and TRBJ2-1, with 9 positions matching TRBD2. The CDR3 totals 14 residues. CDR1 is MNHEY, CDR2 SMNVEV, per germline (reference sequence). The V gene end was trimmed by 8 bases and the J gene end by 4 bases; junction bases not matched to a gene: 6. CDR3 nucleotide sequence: TGTGCCAGCTCATGGACTAGCGTTTACAATGAGCAGTTCTTC. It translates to CASSWTSVYNEQFF.

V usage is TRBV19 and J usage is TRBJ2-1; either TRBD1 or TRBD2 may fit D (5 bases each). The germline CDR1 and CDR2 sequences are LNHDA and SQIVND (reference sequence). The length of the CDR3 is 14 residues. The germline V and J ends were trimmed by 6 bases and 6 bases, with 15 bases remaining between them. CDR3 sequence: CASRLGTRFNEQFF. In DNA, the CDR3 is TGTGCCAGTAGACTTGGGACCCGATTCAATGAGCAGTTCTTC.

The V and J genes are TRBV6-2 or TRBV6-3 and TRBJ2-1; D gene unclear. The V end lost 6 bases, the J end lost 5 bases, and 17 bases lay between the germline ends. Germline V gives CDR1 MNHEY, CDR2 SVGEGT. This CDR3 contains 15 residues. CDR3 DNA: TGTGCCAGCAGCCTACTATCGGACGAAAACAATGAGCAGTTCTTC. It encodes CASSLLSDENNEQFF.

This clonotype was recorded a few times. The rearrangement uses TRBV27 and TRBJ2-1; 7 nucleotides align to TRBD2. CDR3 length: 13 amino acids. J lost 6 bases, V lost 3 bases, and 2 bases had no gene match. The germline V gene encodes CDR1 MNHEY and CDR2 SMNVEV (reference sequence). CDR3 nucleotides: TGTGCCAGCAGTTTGGGGGGGTTCAATGAGCAGTTCTTC. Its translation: CASSLGGFNEQFF.

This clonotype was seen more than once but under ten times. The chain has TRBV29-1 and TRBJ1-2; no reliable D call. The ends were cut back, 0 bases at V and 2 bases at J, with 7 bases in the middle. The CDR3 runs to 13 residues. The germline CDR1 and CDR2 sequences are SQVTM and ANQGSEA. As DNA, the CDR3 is TGCAGCGTTGAAGATGACGGCAACTATGGCTACACCTTC. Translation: CSVEDDGNYGYTF.

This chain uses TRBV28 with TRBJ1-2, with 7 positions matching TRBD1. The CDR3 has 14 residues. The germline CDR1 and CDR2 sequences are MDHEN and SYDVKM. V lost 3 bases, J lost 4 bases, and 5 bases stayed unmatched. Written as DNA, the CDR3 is TGTGCCAGCAGTTTGCTGGGACAGATCTATGGCTACACCTTC. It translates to CASSLLGQIYGYTF.

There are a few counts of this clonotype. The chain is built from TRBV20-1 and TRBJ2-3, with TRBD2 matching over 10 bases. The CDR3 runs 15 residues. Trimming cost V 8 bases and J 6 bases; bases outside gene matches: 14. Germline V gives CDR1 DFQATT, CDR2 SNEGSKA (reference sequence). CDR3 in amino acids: CSITSGATPSDTQYF. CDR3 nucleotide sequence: TGCAGTATCACTAGCGGGGCTACCCCGTCCGATACGCAGTATTTT.

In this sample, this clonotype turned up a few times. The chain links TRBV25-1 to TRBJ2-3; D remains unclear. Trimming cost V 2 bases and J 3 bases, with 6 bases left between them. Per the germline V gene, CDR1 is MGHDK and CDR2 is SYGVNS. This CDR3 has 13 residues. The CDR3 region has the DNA TGTGCCAGCAGTGAACAGCGAACAGATACGCAGTATTTT. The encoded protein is CASSEQRTDTQYF.

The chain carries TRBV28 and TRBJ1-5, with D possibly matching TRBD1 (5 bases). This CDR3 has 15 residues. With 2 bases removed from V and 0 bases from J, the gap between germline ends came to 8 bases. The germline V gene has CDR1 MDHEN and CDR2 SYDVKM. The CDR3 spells CASSLQGYSNQPQHF. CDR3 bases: TGTGCCAGCAGTTTACAGGGATATAGCAATCAGCCCCAGCATTTT.

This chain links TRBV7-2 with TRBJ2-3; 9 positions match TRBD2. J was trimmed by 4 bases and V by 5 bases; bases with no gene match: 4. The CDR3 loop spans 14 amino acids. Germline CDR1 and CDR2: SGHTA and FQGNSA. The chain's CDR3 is CASSLTSGPDTQYF. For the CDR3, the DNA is TGTGCCAGCAGCCTCACTAGCGGGCCAGATACGCAGTATTTT.

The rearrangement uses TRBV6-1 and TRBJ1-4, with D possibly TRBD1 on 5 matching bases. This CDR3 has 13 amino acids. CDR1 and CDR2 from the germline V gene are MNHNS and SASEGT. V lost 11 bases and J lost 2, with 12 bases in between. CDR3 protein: CAGRQSTNEKLFF. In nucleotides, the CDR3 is TGTGCCGGACGACAGTCTACTAATGAAAAACTGTTTTTT.

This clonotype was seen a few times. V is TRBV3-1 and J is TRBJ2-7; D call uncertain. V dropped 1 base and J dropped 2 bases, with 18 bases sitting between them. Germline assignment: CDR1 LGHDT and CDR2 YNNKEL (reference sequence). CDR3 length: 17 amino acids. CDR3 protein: CASSQVSRATSAYEQYF. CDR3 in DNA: TGTGCCAGCAGCCAAGTGTCCCGAGCTACTTCGGCCTACGAGCAGTACTTC.

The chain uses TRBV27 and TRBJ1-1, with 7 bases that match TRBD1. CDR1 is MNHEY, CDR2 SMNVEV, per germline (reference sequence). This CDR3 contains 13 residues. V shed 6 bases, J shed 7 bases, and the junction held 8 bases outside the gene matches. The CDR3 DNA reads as TGTGCCAGCAGCCCTCTGACAGGGAGTGAAGCTTTCTTT. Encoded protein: CASSPLTGSEAFF.